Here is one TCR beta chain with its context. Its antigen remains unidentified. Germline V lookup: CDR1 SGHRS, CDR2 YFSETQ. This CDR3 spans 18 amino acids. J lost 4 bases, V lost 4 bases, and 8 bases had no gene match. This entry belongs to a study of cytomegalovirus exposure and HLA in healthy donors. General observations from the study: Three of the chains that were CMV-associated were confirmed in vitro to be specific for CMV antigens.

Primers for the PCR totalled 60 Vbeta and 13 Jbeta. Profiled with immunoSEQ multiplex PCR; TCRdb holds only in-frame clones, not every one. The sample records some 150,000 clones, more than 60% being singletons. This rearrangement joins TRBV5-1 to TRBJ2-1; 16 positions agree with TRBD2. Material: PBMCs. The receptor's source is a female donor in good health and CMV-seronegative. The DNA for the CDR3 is TGCGCCAGCAGCCCCGGGACTAGCGGGAGGGCACCTTACAATGAGCAGTTCTTC. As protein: CASSPGTSGRAPYNEQFF.